This TCR beta chain comes out of a study of blood T cell repertoires in COVID-19. About the study: Nucleic acid was either cDNA or gDNA, and it came from T cells, B-cell-depleted T cells, or PBMCs.

Libraries were prepared by immunoSEQ multiplex PCR; TCRdb keeps only in-frame clonotypes and omits some of them. This sample has 310,000 or so clones, with more than 70% found just once. Germline lookup yields CDR1 SEHNR and CDR2 FQNEAQ (reference sequence). The CDR3 runs to 14 residues. Trimming cost V 2 bases and J 2 bases, with 8 bases left between them. Sequencing was done on a sample of peripheral blood. The chain links TRBV7-9 to TRBJ2-3; TRBD2 is a possible D gene (5 bases). The sequence came from a woman younger than 45 with COVID-19, enrolled during active disease. The CDR3 DNA sequence: TGTGCCAGCAGCTTACGGGGAATCACAGATACGCAGTATTTT. Protein: CASSLRGITDTQYF.